Included here is one T cell receptor beta chain sequence, with context. The data originate from a study of blood T cell repertoires in COVID-19. For the study at large: There were acute and convalescent COVID-19 samples, and they came from the United States, Italy and Spain. T cells, B-cell-depleted T cells, or PBMCs supplied cDNA or gDNA.

Looked up from germline, CDR1 is LNHDA and CDR2 is SQIVND (reference sequence). The CDR3 totals 13 residues. The germline V and J ends were trimmed by 6 bases and 4 bases, with 12 bases remaining between them. Authors' methods: It was from reference gene primer amplification that nucleated cell counts were estimated. The repertoire was sequenced with immunoSEQ multiplex PCR; TCRdb's copy has only in-frame clones and lacks some. D and trimming come from the DNA, and the V and J calls and clone size come from that table. The table has 200,000 or so clones, 80% to 85% seen once. Sequenced input: peripheral blood. The rearrangement uses TRBV19 and TRBJ1-2; D is uncertain. This clonotype originated in a woman younger than 45 with acute or convalescent COVID-19. The CDR3 DNA reads as TGTGCCAGTAGGGGCCCGTTATCCTATGGCTACACCTTC. Translation: CASRGPLSYGYTF.